This entry lists 28 T cell receptor beta chains sequenced from one sample in a study of graft-versus-host responses after intestinal transplantation. The assay was immunoSEQ multiplex PCR, and TCRdb's table has in-frame clones only and misses some. The table shows around 30,000 clones, with around 94% occurring only once. The sequencing here drew on PBMCs, taken about 62 days after intestinal transplant. All receptors derive from a human patient who received an intestinal transplant, so some T cells may come from the graft donor.

In this sample, this clone turned up a few times. The genes are TRBV5-6 and TRBJ2-7; 8 bases fit TRBD2. Germline CDR1 and CDR2: SGHDT and YYEEEE. The CDR3 runs to 13 residues. J gave up 4 bases and V 4 bases, and 4 bases lay outside the gene matches. CDR3 in DNA: TGTGCCAGCAGCCTGACGGGAGGGTACGAGCAGTACTTC. Translation: CASSLTGGYEQYF.

V gene TRBV5-4 combines with J gene TRBJ1-6; TRBD1 aligns across 7 bases. The CDR3 extends over 14 amino acids. With V trimmed by 0 bases and J by 7 bases, 1 base remained unmatched. Per the germline V gene, CDR1 is SGHNT and CDR2 is YYREEE (reference sequence). The CDR3 sequence is CASSLDRGNSPLHF. CDR3 DNA: TGTGCCAGCAGCTTGGACAGGGGAAATTCACCCCTCCACTTT.

The chain recombines TRBV6-5 with TRBJ1-3; weak D call: TRBD1 (6 bases). CDR3 length: 15 amino acids. Deletions cut 2 bases from V and 4 bases from J, with 12 bases between. In germline, CDR1 is MNHEY, CDR2 SVGAGI. The CDR3 reads CASSYGGGSGNTIYF. The DNA for the CDR3 is TGTGCCAGCAGTTACGGGGGGGGCTCGGGAAACACCATATATTTT.

The genes are TRBV28 and TRBJ1-5, with D unclear. CDR3 length equals 12 residues. Trimming left V 3 bases short and J 7 bases short, with 7 bases between. The germline CDR1 and CDR2 sequences are MDHEN and SYDVKM. CDR3 loop: CASSFSGQPQHF. Here the CDR3 DNA reads TGTGCCAGCAGTTTCTCTGGGCAGCCCCAGCATTTT.

The chain uses TRBV7-9 and TRBJ1-4; D not certain. Trimming removed 6 bases from V and 0 bases from J, with 20 bases in between. Germline values: CDR1 SEHNR, CDR2 FQNEAQ (reference sequence). This CDR3 has 18 amino acids. The chain's CDR3 is CASSTTDLGIATNEKLFF. The CDR3 nucleotides are TGTGCCAGCAGTACTACAGATTTGGGAATTGCAACTAATGAAAAACTGTTTTTT.

This clone was counted between two and nine times. The sample has other DNA sequences that encode this CDR3 too. This chain joins TRBV6-4 and TRBJ2-2; no firm D call. This CDR3 has 13 residues. The germline CDR1 and CDR2 sequences are MRHNA and SNTAGT. V shed 2 bases and J shed 3 bases, with 4 bases lying between them. The CDR3 here is CASSDRDTGELFF. DNA for the CDR3: TGTGCCAGCAGTGACCGGGACACCGGGGAGCTGTTTTTT.

This chain joins TRBV7-9 and TRBJ1-1; TRBD1 agrees at 8 bases. J gave up 1 base and V 2 bases, and 0 bases lay outside the gene matches. The germline gives CDR1 SEHNR, CDR2 FQNEAQ (reference sequence). This CDR3 spans 14 amino acids. The CDR3 bases are TGTGCCAGCAGCTTAACAGGGGGGAACACTGAAGCTTTCTTT. Translating it yields CASSLTGGNTEAFF.

The gene calls are TRBV6-5 and TRBJ1-1, with D possibly TRBD1 on 6 matching bases. The V end was cut by 8 bases, the J end by 4 bases, with 14 bases between. The CDR3 is 13 residues long. The germline CDR1 and CDR2 sequences are MNHEY and SVGAGI. The CDR3 region is CASHGGQLTEAFF. Written as DNA, the CDR3 is TGTGCCAGCCACGGGGGCCAACTCACTGAAGCTTTCTTT.

The gene calls are TRBV7-9 and TRBJ1-5; D is unclear. The CDR3 totals 15 residues. CDR1 and CDR2 from the germline V gene are SEHNR and FQNEAQ (reference sequence). Trimming left V 1 base short and J 7 bases short, with 14 bases between. The CDR3 spells CASSLDAAEGQPQHF. In nucleotides, the CDR3 is TGTGCCAGCAGCTTAGATGCGGCAGAAGGACAGCCCCAGCATTTT.

The chain carries TRBV19 and TRBJ2-1; D unclear. This CDR3 comprises 12 residues. Trimming took 3 bases from V and 5 from J, leaving 5 bases between them. Looked up from germline, CDR1 is LNHDA and CDR2 is SQIVND (reference sequence). The CDR3 region has the DNA TGTGCCAGTAGTATCCCGGACAATGAGCAGTTCTTC. Translation: CASSIPDNEQFF. The variable domain in full, completed from reference TRBV19 and TRBJ2-1, reads DGGITQSPKYLFRKEGQNVTLSCEQNLNHDAMYWYRQDPGQGLRLIYYSQIVNDFQKGDIAEGYSVSREKKESFPLTVTSAQKNPTAFYLCASSIPDNEQFFGPGTRLTVL.

The chain uses TRBV5-1 and TRBJ2-1; 11 nucleotides match TRBD2. V was pared by 5 bases and J by 7 bases, with 5 bases of the junction left unmatched. Germline CDR1 SGHRS, CDR2 YFSETQ. This CDR3 has 14 amino acids. The CDR3 DNA reads TGCGCCAGCAGGCTAGCGGGAGGCTTGAATGAGCAGTTCTTC. Translation gives CASRLAGGLNEQFF.

The genes are TRBV4-2 and TRBJ1-1; D uncertain. The V and J ends lost 0 bases and 0 bases respectively, with 14 bases between them. The length of the CDR3 is 17 residues. CDR1 is LGHNA, CDR2 YNFKEQ, per germline. Here the CDR3 DNA reads TGTGCCAGCAGCCAAGAGTTCGACACGACATTGAACACTGAAGCTTTCTTT. Its translation is CASSQEFDTTLNTEAFF.

The chain links TRBV7-2 to TRBJ2-7, with 9 nucleotides matching TRBD1. This CDR3 region has 18 residues. With 2 bases clipped from V and 1 base from J, the junction kept 12 bases outside the gene matches. Germline-derived CDR1 and CDR2 are SGHTA and FQGNSA. Written as DNA, the CDR3 is TGTGCCAGCAGCTTACGGGGGACAGGGAATACAAAGTCCTACGAGCAGTACTTC. This encodes CASSLRGTGNTKSYEQYF.

This chain joins TRBV6-6 and TRBJ1-2; D is uncertain. Deletions cut 11 bases from V and 3 bases from J, with 10 bases between. Germline loops: CDR1 MNHNY, CDR2 SVGAGI (reference sequence). The CDR3 runs to 11 residues. In DNA form, the CDR3 reads TGTGCCCTAGCGGGCTACTATGGCTACACCTTC. This encodes CALAGYYGYTF.

The rearrangement uses TRBV7-2 and TRBJ2-7; 9 bases fit TRBD2. This CDR3 has 15 residues. The germline gives CDR1 SGHTA, CDR2 FQGNSA. J was trimmed by 3 bases and V by 5 bases; bases with no gene match: 8. The CDR3 coding sequence is TGTGCCAGCAGCCGTCAATGGACTAGCGACTACGAGCAGTACTTC. Translating gives CASSRQWTSDYEQYF.

This clone was counted once. This chain connects TRBV2 to TRBJ2-3, with a weak D call TRBD1 (6 bases). CDR1 and CDR2 from the germline V gene are SNHLY and FYNNEI. The CDR3 extends over 17 amino acids. The germline V and J ends were trimmed by 6 bases and 1 base, with 20 bases remaining between them. DNA of the CDR3: TGTGCCAGCAGCGAGCGAGCTTTGGGGGCTGGCACAGATACGCAGTATTTT. This translates into CASSERALGAGTDTQYF.

This chain joins TRBV28 and TRBJ2-3, with 11 bases lining up with TRBD2. The junction had 10 bases not matched to a gene; V was cut back by 7 bases and J by 1 base. Germline values: CDR1 MDHEN, CDR2 SYDVKM. This CDR3 is built from 17 residues. This chain's CDR3 is CASTYKTSGSGTDTQYF. In nucleotides, the CDR3 is TGTGCCAGCACCTACAAAACTAGCGGGAGCGGCACAGATACGCAGTATTTT.

This clone was counted a single time. The V gene is TRBV6-6, the J gene TRBJ2-7, with TRBD2 matching 9 bases. The length of the CDR3 is 15 residues. Germline-derived CDR1 and CDR2 are MNHNY and SVGAGI (reference sequence). Trimming cost V 4 bases and J 3 bases; bases outside gene matches: 7. This CDR3 reads CASSFSAGGRYEQYF. DNA of the CDR3: TGTGCCAGCAGTTTTTCGGCGGGAGGGCGCTACGAGCAGTACTTC.

This clone was counted a single time. The rearrangement uses TRBV4-2 and TRBJ1-1, with 7 positions matching TRBD1. The germline V gene has CDR1 LGHNA and CDR2 YNFKEQ. Unmatched junction bases numbered 8, after V lost 0 bases and J lost 1 base. CDR3 length: 17 residues. CDR3: CASSQDRGWSGNTEAFF. The CDR3, as DNA: TGTGCCAGCAGCCAAGACAGGGGGTGGAGTGGGAACACTGAAGCTTTCTTT.

The genes are TRBV30 and TRBJ1-4; D not certain. Germline CDR1 and CDR2: GTSNPN and SVGIG (reference sequence). The CDR3 consists of 13 residues. The V gene lost 3 bases and the J gene lost 3 bases, with 8 bases spanning the gap. The CDR3 region has the DNA TGTGCCTGGAGCCAGATGGCTAATGAAAAACTGTTTTTT. Its protein product is CAWSQMANEKLFF.

The chain joins TRBV5-1 to TRBJ2-5; D gene ambiguous. The DNA end lines up better with TRBJ2-7; the J call may be wrong. The CDR3 consists of 12 residues. Germline V gives CDR1 SGHRS, CDR2 YFSETQ. CDR3 sequence: CASSLLVDEQYF. The DNA of the CDR3 is TGCGCCAGCAGCTTGCTTGTAGACGAGCAGTACTTC.

In its sample, this clone was seen a few times. The chain couples TRBV15 to TRBJ2-5; unclear D gene. This CDR3 is built from 13 residues. Trimming pared 1 base from V and 4 bases from J, leaving 7 bases between. Per germline, CDR1 LNHNV and CDR2 YYDKDF (reference sequence). The CDR3 reads CATSRGWGETQYF. In DNA, the CDR3 is TGTGCCACCAGCAGAGGGTGGGGAGAGACCCAGTACTTC.

The chain couples TRBV29-1 to TRBJ2-5, with unresolved D. There are 16 residues in the CDR3. V dropped 0 bases and J dropped 2 bases, with 16 bases sitting between them. Per germline, CDR1 SQVTM and CDR2 ANQGSEA. As DNA, the CDR3 is TGCAGCGTTGAAGATTCCCATACTGGGAAGCAAGAGACCCAGTACTTC. The encoded protein is CSVEDSHTGKQETQYF.

Here the CDR3 DNA reads TGTGCCAGCTCGGGACTAGTTAGCCCGTTATTCTTAGATACGCAGTATTTT. As protein: CASSGLVSPLFLDTQYF. The chain joins TRBV27 to TRBJ2-3, with TRBD2 matching over 8 bases. J lost 5 bases, V lost 8 bases, and 18 bases had no gene match. This CDR3 is 17 amino acids long. Germline V gene data show CDR1 as MNHEY and CDR2 as SMNVEV (reference sequence).

The chain has TRBV19 and TRBJ2-1; D ambiguous. The germline V gene encodes CDR1 LNHDA and CDR2 SQIVND (reference sequence). This CDR3 contains 16 residues. The V gene lost 3 bases and the J gene lost 0 bases, with 12 bases spanning the gap. The CDR3 region is CASSIGGRGSYNEQFF. CDR3 nucleotide sequence: TGTGCCAGTAGTATCGGCGGTAGAGGCTCCTACAATGAGCAGTTCTTC.

V and J are TRBV6-6 and TRBJ2-1, with D unclear. The CDR3 runs 14 residues. Trimming took 6 bases from V and 5 from J, leaving 14 bases between them. Germline lookup yields CDR1 MNHNY and CDR2 SVGAGI (reference sequence). CDR3 sequence: CASSTLGSNNEQFF. CDR3 nucleotide sequence: TGTGCCAGCAGCACCCTTGGGTCCAACAATGAGCAGTTCTTC.

The chain uses TRBV7-2 and TRBJ2-5, with D maybe TRBD2 (6 bases). Trimming pared 7 bases from V and 1 base from J, leaving 28 bases between. CDR3 length: 19 residues. In germline, CDR1 is SGHTA, CDR2 FQGNSA. CDR3 in DNA: TGTGCCAGCACCCACCCTCTGGTTGGGGGGTGGAACGTCCAAGAGACCCAGTACTTC. Its translation: CASTHPLVGGWNVQETQYF.

This chain links TRBV5-8 with TRBJ1-1; weak D call: TRBD1 (5 bases). This CDR3 region has 12 residues. The V gene's germline CDR1 is SGHTS and CDR2 YDEGEE. V was pared by 4 bases and J by 8 bases, with 12 bases between. CDR3 in amino acids: CASSLGRTEAFF. In DNA form, the CDR3 reads TGTGCCAGCAGCCTGGGACGGACGGAAGCTTTCTTT.